The entry that follows covers one T cell receptor (beta chain) sequence. Its antigen remains unidentified. Healthy people donating bone marrow made up the donors. This sample stems from a study of cytomegalovirus exposure and HLA in healthy donors. Study-wide findings and caveats: Confirmation in vitro established that three CMV-associated chains were specific for CMV antigens. The study dropped some indistinguishable V segments, TRBV6-2 and TRBV6-3 among them.

Deletions cut 6 bases from V and 0 bases from J, with 11 bases between. CDR1 and CDR2 (germline): MGHDK, SYGVNS. The CDR3 sequence is 14 residues long. 13 Jbeta primers and 60 Vbeta primers were used for the PCR. Sequencing used immunoSEQ multiplex PCR; TCRdb keeps in-frame clones, though not all of them. This table has around 100,000 clones, roughly 68% appearing once. The gene calls are TRBV25-1 and TRBJ1-2, with D maybe TRBD1 (6 bases). The source of this sequence is a woman aged 25 to 45 in good health and CMV-seronegative. The sequenced sample was PBMCs. The CDR3 DNA is TGTGCCAGCAGCCCGGGACAATCTAACTATGGCTACACCTTC. Protein sequence: CASSPGQSNYGYTF.